Below, 18 T cell receptor beta chains from the same sample are listed, as sequenced in a study of T-cell memory formation after mild COVID-19. TCRdb re-derived calls from the 5' RACE reads in MiXCR, one entry per CDR3 protein. The sample holds roughly 560,000 distinct CDR3 sequences, roughly 21% seen once. Sequences were obtained from PBMCs or a T cell subset sorted from them (not recorded which). The receptors originated from an adult woman who had mild COVID-19 (a few samples of this study predate the infection). Cell type and time point are not known.

This clonotype has a handful of counts. The rearrangement uses TRBV12-3 or TRBV12-4 and TRBJ2-1, with TRBD2 as a possible D gene (6 bases). The V and J ends lost 6 bases and 2 bases respectively, with 17 bases between them. CDR3 length: 16 residues. The CDR3 here is CASSPLAYKTYNEQFF. In nucleotides, the CDR3 is TGTGCCAGCAGCCCACTAGCTTACAAGACCTACAATGAGCAGTTCTTC.

This chain links TRBV4-1 with TRBJ2-5; 9 nucleotides match TRBD1. Per germline, CDR1 MGHRA and CDR2 YSYEKL. The CDR3 runs 16 residues. J lost 0 bases, V lost 3 bases, and 5 bases had no gene match. This CDR3 is CASSQTGTGYQETQYF. CDR3 in DNA: TGCGCCAGCAGCCAGACCGGGACAGGGTACCAAGAGACCCAGTACTTC.

This clonotype was seen repeatedly, ten times or more. The chain is built from TRBV29-1 and TRBJ2-1; 7 bases are shared with TRBD1. V was pared by 5 bases and J by 0 bases, with 4 bases of the junction left unmatched. This CDR3 is built from 14 residues. CDR1 is SQVTM, CDR2 ANQGSEA, per germline. The CDR3 DNA is TGCAGCGTTCCCCGGGACAGCTCCTACAATGAGCAGTTCTTC. Its protein is CSVPRDSSYNEQFF.

The chain carries TRBV27 and TRBJ2-2; the D gene is possibly TRBD2 (7 bases). Germline V gene sequence: CDR1 MNHEY, CDR2 SMNVEV (reference sequence). V was pared by 7 bases and J by 4 bases, with 19 bases between. CDR3 size: 16 residues. This CDR3 is CASTLTPGEGTGELFF. The CDR3 coding sequence is TGTGCCAGCACCCTAACCCCAGGGGAGGGCACCGGGGAGCTGTTTTTT.

This clonotype was detected only a few times. V is TRBV7-3 and J is TRBJ1-1, with D possibly being TRBD1 (6 bases). The CDR3 length is 14 residues. Germline V gives CDR1 SGHTA, CDR2 FQGTGA. The germline V and J ends were trimmed by 4 bases and 4 bases, with 13 bases remaining between them. DNA of the CDR3: TGTGCCAGCAGCTCCTTACAGGGCGCCACTGAAGCTTTCTTT. Translation: CASSSLQGATEAFF.

V is TRBV24-1 and J is TRBJ2-2; a possible D gene is TRBD2 (5 bases). Trimming stripped 3 bases from V and 5 bases from J, with 15 bases between. The germline gives CDR1 KGHDR, CDR2 SFDVKD. The CDR3 is 16 amino acids. The CDR3 spells CATSDPAWSGTGELFF. The DNA for the CDR3 is TGTGCCACCAGTGATCCGGCATGGTCGGGGACCGGGGAGCTGTTTTTT.

This chain links TRBV25-1 with TRBJ2-3; no definite D call. Trimming stripped 3 bases from V and 3 bases from J, with 4 bases between. CDR3 length: 12 residues. Germline loops: CDR1 MGHDK, CDR2 SYGVNS. DNA of the CDR3: TGTGCCAGCAGTGATACGACAGATACGCAGTATTTT. Amino acid sequence: CASSDTTDTQYF.

This chain uses TRBV7-9 with TRBJ1-1; D remains ambiguous. V lost 5 bases and J lost 2, with 6 bases in between. The germline gives CDR1 SEHNR, CDR2 FQNEAQ (reference sequence). This CDR3 is 12 amino acids long. This CDR3 reads CASSAGNTEAFF. CDR3 nucleotide sequence: TGTGCCAGCAGCGCGGGCAACACTGAAGCTTTCTTT.

This clonotype came up a few times. V is TRBV20-1 and J is TRBJ2-1; the match to TRBD2 covers 7 bases. Germline assignment: CDR1 DFQATT and CDR2 SNEGSKA (reference sequence). CDR3 length equals 14 residues. Trimming at V came to 3 bases and at J to 4 bases, leaving 6 bases not matched to a gene. CDR3 bases: TGCAGTGCTAGCCCGGGGGGACCTTACAATGAGCAGTTCTTC. This sequence encodes CSASPGGPYNEQFF.

The J gene is TRBJ2-7, the V gene TRBV3-1; 8 bases match TRBD2. V dropped 0 bases and J dropped 3; count of bases not matched to a gene: 16. The CDR3 has 19 residues. Germline loops: CDR1 LGHDT, CDR2 YNNKEL (reference sequence). The CDR3 nucleotides read TGTGCCAGCAGCCAAGATGTCCTTGATCGGGCGGGGGGCCGCTACGAGCAGTACTTC. It translates to CASSQDVLDRAGGRYEQYF.

The rearrangement joins TRBV24-1 to TRBJ2-3, with D possibly TRBD1 on 6 matching bases. The V end was cut by 4 bases, the J end by 0 bases, with 10 bases between. The V gene's germline CDR1 is KGHDR and CDR2 SFDVKD. The CDR3 contains 15 residues. CDR3 in DNA: TGTGCCACCAGTGAGACAGGAGCTAGCACAGATACGCAGTATTTT. This gives the protein CATSETGASTDTQYF.

CDR3 sequence: CSACLAGGSNEQFF. The CDR3 DNA follows: TGCAGTGCTTGTCTAGCGGGAGGTTCCAATGAGCAGTTCTTC. The chain couples TRBV20-1 to TRBJ2-1, with 11 bases aligning to TRBD2. Trimming took 5 bases from V and 6 from J; bases not matched to a gene: 6. Germline V lookup: CDR1 DFQATT, CDR2 SNEGSKA (reference sequence). The CDR3 length is 14 residues.

The chain has TRBV5-1 and TRBJ2-3; 7 nucleotides agree with TRBD2. Germline V gene sequence: CDR1 SGHRS, CDR2 YFSETQ. Unmatched junction bases numbered 5, after V lost 4 bases and J lost 3 bases. The CDR3 runs to 14 residues. The CDR3 sequence is CASSRDYLTDTQYF. The DNA of the CDR3 is TGCGCCAGCAGCCGGGACTACTTAACAGATACGCAGTATTTT.

This clonotype was seen a handful of times. This chain links TRBV29-1 with TRBJ2-1; 7 bases map to TRBD2. Germline trimming cut 4 bases from V and 9 bases from J; bases unmatched to any gene: 15. This CDR3 comprises 15 residues. Germline CDR1 reads SQVTM; CDR2 reads ANQGSEA. DNA for the CDR3: TGCAGCGTTGCTCTGGCGTGGCTAGCGGCGGGTGAGCAGTTCTTC. Translation: CSVALAWLAAGEQFF.

This clonotype was recorded a few times. The chain couples TRBV9 to TRBJ2-5, with D perhaps assigned TRBD1 or TRBD2 (6 bases each). The CDR3 consists of 15 residues. Germline V gives CDR1 SGDLS, CDR2 YYNGEE. V gave up 3 bases and J gave up 5 bases, with 17 bases separating them. The CDR3 sequence: CASSARGSRGETQYF. The CDR3 region has the DNA TGTGCCAGCAGCGCACGGGGGTCTAGGGGGGAGACCCAGTACTTC.

The V and J genes are TRBV7-2 and TRBJ1-6, with D tentatively TRBD1 (6 bases). Germline V gives CDR1 SGHTA, CDR2 FQGNSA. This CDR3 has 15 amino acids. V dropped 1 base and J dropped 9 bases, with 13 bases sitting between them. In DNA, the CDR3 is TGTGCCAGCAGCTTAGTTCAGGGGTTGGGTTCACCCCTCCACTTT. Translated, it gives CASSLVQGLGSPLHF.

The CDR3 DNA reads as TGTGCCAGCAGCCCGCGACAGGGAAAGGAAAAACTGTTTTTT. Translated: CASSPRQGKEKLFF. The genes are TRBV9 and TRBJ1-4; TRBD1 matches 7 bases. Germline lookup yields CDR1 SGDLS and CDR2 YYNGEE. The ends lost 4 bases at V and 8 bases at J; junction bases unmatched: 8. The CDR3 consists of 14 residues.

The genes are TRBV12-3 or TRBV12-4 and TRBJ2-7; D is possibly TRBD1 (5 bases). Between the trimmed V and J ends, which lost 3 bases and 1 base, there was a span of 10 bases. The CDR3 is 14 residues long. The CDR3 protein is CASSFHRSSYEQYF. The CDR3 coding sequence is TGTGCCAGCAGTTTTCACAGGTCTTCCTACGAGCAGTACTTC.